The rows below give T cell receptor beta chains drawn from one sample of a study of metastatic and nonmetastatic thyroid tumors. With MiXCR, TCRdb called clones anew from the PCR reads. The sample has approximately 7,600 clones, 35% to 40% seen once. What was sequenced was tumor tissue. The receptors here all came from a female donor with papillary thyroid cancer or a benign thyroid nodule (not recorded which). Some clones in this sample may be carry-over from other donors' samples. The CDR3 runs from the conserved cysteine through the conserved F or W. A D gene is named only where the DNA matches it firmly. Not every row has a clone size; where given, it reads once, few, many or a size class.

D gene	clone size	V gene	J gene	CDR3 DNA	CDR3 protein
.	.	TRBV12-3/TRBV12-4	TRBJ2-6	TGTGCCAGCAGTTTTTGGCTGGAGGTTTGGAAGTCTGGGGCCAACTTCCTGACTTTC	CASSFWLEVWKSGANFLTF
TRBD1	.	TRBV27	TRBJ1-2	TGTGCCATCAGCCTCAGACAGGGGGGCTATTGCTACACCTTC	CAISLRQGGYCYTF
TRBD2	.	TRBV20-1	TRBJ2-7	TGCAGTGCTAGAACCGGGGGGACCTACGAGCAGTACTTC	CSARTGGTYEQYF
TRBD1	.	TRBV28	TRBJ2-7	TGTGCCAGCAGTTCACAGGGGTCCTACGAGCAGTACTTC	CASSSQGSYEQYF
.	.	TRBV5-1	TRBJ2-7	TGCGCCAGCAGCTCAGGTCCGGGGCTCGGGACCTACGAGCAGTACTTC	CASSSGPGLGTYEQYF
.	medium-sized	TRBV6-5	TRBJ1-3	TGTGCCAGCAGTTACGTGGGCCCTGGAAACACCATATATTTT	CASSYVGPGNTIYF
TRBD2	.	TRBV4-2	TRBJ2-3	TGTGCCAGCAGCCGGACTAGCGGGAGGCTCACAGATACGCAGTATTTT	CASSRTSGRLTDTQYF
.	medium-sized	TRBV20-1	TRBJ2-1	TGCAGTGCGAGAGACTACGAGCAGTTCTTC	CSARDYEQFF
.	.	TRBV20-1	TRBJ2-1	TGCAGTGCTAGTCAAACAGTAGGCCATGAGCAGTTCTTC	CSASQTVGHEQFF
TRBD2	medium-sized	TRBV2	TRBJ2-3	TGTGCCAGCAGGAGGGACTGGGGAGGGACAGATACGCAGTATTTT	CASRRDWGGTDTQYF
.	many	TRBV5-1	TRBJ2-7	TGCGCCAGCAGCTTGGCAGGCAACTCCTACGAGCAGTACTTC	CASSLAGNSYEQYF
TRBD2	medium-sized	TRBV6-2/TRBV6-3	TRBJ2-2	TGTGCCACCCAGCGGGAGACGGTCACCGGGGAGCTGTTTTTT	CATQRETVTGELFF